The 19 T cell receptor beta chains presented below share a single source sample, sequenced in a study of blood T cell repertoires in COVID-19. Assay: immunoSEQ multiplex PCR; the TCRdb copy retains only in-frame clones and omits some. The table lists 70,000 or so clones, roughly 71% of them singletons. Sequencing input: peripheral blood. The receptors originated from a man between 60 and 70 years old with COVID-19, enrolled during active disease.

The rearrangement uses TRBV18 and TRBJ2-7; D remains unclear. V was cut by 6 bases and J by 1 base, with 16 bases left in between. The CDR3 runs 15 residues. Germline V gene sequence: CDR1 KGHSH, CDR2 LQKENI. The CDR3 DNA reads TGTGCCAGCTCGGGTGGAGCCCTAGGATCCTACGAGCAGTACTTC. Protein sequence: CASSGGALGSYEQYF.

This clone was picked up one time. This chain joins TRBV2 and TRBJ2-2; D is unresolved. The germline V gene encodes CDR1 SNHLY and CDR2 FYNNEI. This CDR3 comprises 15 residues. Trimming shortened V by 3 bases and J by 3 bases, and 11 bases separated the two germline ends. CDR3 sequence reads: CASSETPSDTGELFF. DNA of the CDR3: TGTGCCAGCAGTGAGACACCCTCCGACACCGGGGAGCTGTTTTTT.

The chain has TRBV9 and TRBJ1-3, with 9 positions matching TRBD1. The junction had 4 bases not matched to a gene; V was cut back by 3 bases and J by 15 bases. There are 11 residues in the CDR3. CDR1 and CDR2 (germline): SGDLS, YYNGEE. The CDR3 protein is CASSDRGRKYF. In DNA form, the CDR3 reads TGTGCCAGCAGCGACAGGGGGCGGAAATATTTT.

The chain recombines TRBV6-5 with TRBJ1-3; D gene uncertain. Germline CDR1 is MNHEY and CDR2 is SVGAGI. The CDR3 loop spans 13 amino acids. V was trimmed by 8 bases and J by 3 bases, leaving 11 bases between them. The CDR3 bases are TGTGCCAGCCGCAGTGGTGTTGGAAACACCATATATTTT. It is translated as CASRSGVGNTIYF.

This chain joins TRBV30 and TRBJ2-1; 10 bases are shared with TRBD1. The length of the CDR3 is 13 residues. V lost 2 bases to trimming and J lost 10 bases; unmatched junction nucleotides: 5. Germline-derived CDR1 and CDR2 are GTSNPN and SVGIG (reference sequence). The CDR3: CAWSRDRGREQFF. CDR3 DNA sequence: TGTGCCTGGAGTCGGGACAGGGGACGAGAGCAGTTCTTC.

J is TRBJ2-7 and V is TRBV3-1 (or the pseudogene TRBV3-2); 8 bases are a match to TRBD2. Germline CDR1 reads LGHDT; CDR2 reads YNNKEL (reference sequence). The CDR3 runs to 14 residues. V was pared by 4 bases and J by 10 bases, with 12 bases of the junction left unmatched. The CDR3 is CASSPSLAGPTQYF. CDR3 nucleotide sequence: TGTGCCAGCAGCCCGAGCTTAGCGGGACCAACCCAGTACTTC.

The V call is TRBV6-5, the J call TRBJ1-1; D is possibly TRBD1 (6 bases). Trimming removed 7 bases from V and 5 bases from J, with 14 bases in between. Germline CDR1 and CDR2: MNHEY and SVGAGI. The CDR3 runs 13 residues. The CDR3 DNA reads TGTGCCAGCACCCAAGGGGGTCGGACTGAAGCTTTCTTT. This sequence encodes CASTQGGRTEAFF.

The V and J genes are TRBV18 and TRBJ2-7; a weak D match, TRBD1 (6 bases). The CDR3 runs 14 residues. The V end lost 3 bases, the J end lost 1 base, and 10 bases lay between the germline ends. Germline V gives CDR1 KGHSH, CDR2 LQKENI. CDR3 residues: CASSPTTGSYEQYF. The CDR3 DNA is TGTGCCAGCTCACCCACCACAGGGTCCTACGAGCAGTACTTC.

CDR3 DNA sequence: TGTGCCAGCAGTTGGGGACTAGACTACAATGAGCAGTTCTTC. This codes for CASSWGLDYNEQFF. This chain joins TRBV27 and TRBJ2-1, with 8 positions matching TRBD2. Per germline, CDR1 MNHEY and CDR2 SMNVEV (reference sequence). Trimming took 4 bases from V and 3 from J; bases not matched to a gene: 2. The CDR3 sequence is 14 residues long.

The V call is TRBV6-5, the J call TRBJ2-7, with TRBD1 identical over 8 bases. CDR3 length: 13 residues. The junction had 8 bases not matched to a gene; V was cut back by 9 bases and J by 4 bases. The germline gives CDR1 MNHEY, CDR2 SVGAGI. The CDR3 nucleotides read TGTGCCAGAATACCGGGACAGGATTACGAGCAGTACTTC. Translating gives CARIPGQDYEQYF.

This chain connects TRBV2 to TRBJ1-4; D gene uncertain. CDR1 and CDR2 from the germline V gene are SNHLY and FYNNEI. The V gene lost 5 bases and the J gene lost 5 bases, with 12 bases spanning the gap. The CDR3 runs to 14 residues. CDR3 sequence (DNA): TGTGCCAGCAGTAACGACCGGAGGAATGAAAAACTGTTTTTT. Translating it yields CASSNDRRNEKLFF.

V and J are TRBV9 and TRBJ2-3, with TRBD2 matching 7 bases. V was pared by 4 bases and J by 6 bases, with 8 bases of the junction left unmatched. Germline CDR1 is SGDLS and CDR2 is YYNGEE. The CDR3 contains 14 residues. The CDR3 DNA sequence: TGTGCCAGCAGCCCACGGGGGGTTAGGGATACGCAGTATTTT. Protein sequence: CASSPRGVRDTQYF.

This clone has only one observation. V gene TRBV5-5 combines with J gene TRBJ1-2; D unclear. V dropped 4 bases and J dropped 8 bases, with 15 bases sitting between them. CDR1 and CDR2 from the germline V gene are SGHKS and YYEKEE (reference sequence). This CDR3 is 13 amino acids long. CDR3 in amino acids: CASSPAGRRGYTF. In DNA, the CDR3 is TGTGCCAGCAGCCCTGCGGGCCGCCGAGGCTACACCTTC.

This chain links TRBV30 with TRBJ2-2, with 12 bases matching TRBD2. CDR1 is GTSNPN and CDR2 is SVGIG in the germline V gene (reference sequence). Trimming removed 2 bases from V and 4 bases from J; junction bases left unmatched: 5. The CDR3 is made up of 16 amino acids. Written as DNA, the CDR3 is TGTGCCTGGAGTAAGGGACTAGCGGGTTTCACCGGGGAGCTGTTTTTT. Protein product: CAWSKGLAGFTGELFF.

The gene calls are TRBV25-1 and TRBJ2-3; 10 bases are shared with TRBD2. Germline CDR1 reads MGHDK; CDR2 reads SYGVNS. J gave up 4 bases and V 0 bases, and 4 bases lay outside the gene matches. This CDR3 is 16 amino acids long. CDR3: CASSEYILAGADTQYF. The CDR3 DNA sequence: TGTGCCAGCAGTGAATACATCCTAGCGGGAGCAGATACGCAGTATTTT.

This rearrangement joins TRBV7-2 to TRBJ2-7; 8 bases are a match to TRBD2. In germline, CDR1 is SGHTA, CDR2 FQGNSA. V trimming: 4 bases; J trimming: 6 bases; junction bases outside the gene matches: 5. This CDR3 is built from 13 residues. CDR3 loop: CASSWTSSSEQYF. CDR3 sequence (DNA): TGTGCCAGCAGCTGGACTAGCTCTTCCGAGCAGTACTTC.

The chain combines TRBV5-1 with TRBJ2-1; D is unclear. V dropped 4 bases and J dropped 5 bases, with 7 bases sitting between them. The CDR3 spans 12 residues. Per the germline V gene, CDR1 is SGHRS and CDR2 is YFSETQ. The CDR3 reads CASSPRDNEQFF. CDR3 DNA: TGCGCCAGCAGCCCCCGGGACAATGAGCAGTTCTTC.

V gene TRBV12-3 or TRBV12-4 combines with J gene TRBJ1-1, with D possibly matching TRBD1 (5 bases). The CDR3 is 13 residues long. Trimming stripped 3 bases from V and 6 bases from J, with 11 bases between. As DNA, the CDR3 is TGTGCCAGCAGTTTTGGGCAGGGCGCTGAAGCTTTCTTT. Its protein is CASSFGQGAEAFF.

This clone was seen once. The rearrangement links TRBV5-4 to TRBJ2-3, with no clear D. Looked up from germline, CDR1 is SGHNT and CDR2 is YYREEE (reference sequence). V dropped 4 bases and J dropped 0 bases, with 9 bases sitting between them. The CDR3 runs to 14 residues. This CDR3 is CASSPTASTDTQYF. The CDR3 nucleotides read TGTGCCAGCAGCCCCACTGCTAGCACAGATACGCAGTATTTT.